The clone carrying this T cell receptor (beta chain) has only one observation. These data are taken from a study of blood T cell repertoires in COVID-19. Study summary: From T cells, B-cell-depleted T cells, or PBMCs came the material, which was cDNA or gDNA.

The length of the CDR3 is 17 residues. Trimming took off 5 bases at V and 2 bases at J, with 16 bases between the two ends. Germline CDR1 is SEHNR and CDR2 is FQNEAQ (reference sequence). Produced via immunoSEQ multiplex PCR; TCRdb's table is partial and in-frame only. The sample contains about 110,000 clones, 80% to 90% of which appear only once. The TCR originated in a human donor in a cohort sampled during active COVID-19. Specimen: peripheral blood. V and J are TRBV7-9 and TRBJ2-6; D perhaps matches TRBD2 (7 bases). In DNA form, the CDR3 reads TGTGCCAGCAGCGGGGGGGCCGGAGGCGCTGGGGCCAACGTCCTGACTTTC. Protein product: CASSGGAGGAGANVLTF.